A single T cell receptor beta chain is shown here with its context. The specificity of this receptor is unknown. One base away there is no much larger clone; base qualities are not given. TCRbeta CDR3 regions were amplified from genomic DNA using the immunoSEQ Assay, a bias-controlled multiplex PCR. In the paper's pipeline: Within the assay, amplification of reference gene primers was used to estimate how many nucleated cells each sample contained. To quantify the absolute abundance of each unique TCRbeta CDR3 rearrangement, sequence reads were collapsed and filtered. For each sample, productive Simpson clonality was calculated by taking the square root of Simpson's diversity index across productive rearrangements. The table comes from immuneACCESS by way of TCRdb, which keeps in-frame sequences with V and J called. Part of the clones is missing from these tables; in studies checked, under half for an unresolved V gene and the rest for unknown reasons. From that table come the V and J calls and clone size; the DNA was used to work out D and trimming. This sample holds about 180,000 clones; about 90% were observed only once. 1.2% of the sample lies in the top ten.

Germline trimming amounts to 6 bases on V and 11 bases on J, with 9 as the count of junction bases outside the gene matches. Counted from cysteine to phenylalanine, this CDR3 has 13 amino acids. Just the 39-base CDR3 DNA is kept, in frame starting at base 1. These data come from a study of blood T cell repertoires in COVID-19 (dated by TCRdb to the early 2020s). Regarding the research as a whole: Samples covering the acute and convalescent phases of COVID-19 were provided by collaborators in the United States, Italy and Spain. Samples were obtained from the ongoing ImmuneRACE study (first 160 participants) and from 950 to 1,500 subjects provided by 6 global collaborators. The material from the prospective study consisted of cDNA or gDNA derived from T cells, B-cell-depleted T cells, or PBMCs. The repertoires were made available in a free public database intended to serve as a resource for research on the immune response to SARS-CoV-2. The dataset comprised deeply sampled blood TCRbeta repertoires from subjects exposed to, actively infected with, or recovered from COVID-19. Where available, HLA class I and class II types were taken from metadata supplied by the sample provider and were not determined by assay-based typing. A de-identified subject ID, COVID-19 status, age in years and sex were almost always included in the sample metadata.

Enrolling through a virtual design, the prospective study's participants ranged in age from roughly 18 to 100 years and lived across around 25 United States geographic areas. To assign participants to cohorts, the prospective study relied on clinical history that participants themselves reported in a screening survey and a study questionnaire. Each participant in the prospective study had whole blood, serum and a nasopharyngeal or oropharyngeal swab collected by mobile phlebotomists. Participants in the prospective study had the option to provide additional blood draws and questionnaires over an approximately 2-month period. Before DNA extraction, blood samples from the prospective study were shipped at room temperature or frozen. Broad study findings and their caveats: The quantity of clinical and demographic metadata differed by source and by participant and was supplied without curation.

The rearrangement joined TRBV12-3 or TRBV12-4 to TRBJ1-1, and 10 junction bases match TRBD1. The specimen sequenced was PBMCs or T cells enriched from blood (not recorded which). The clonotype comes from a human donor with acute COVID-19. The donor label of this sample is uncertain. The DNA sequence reads TGTGCCAGCAGCCAGGGACAGGGGCTGGGGGCTTTCTTT. Translated, this gives CASSQGQGLGAFF.